This TCR beta chain was sequenced for a study of STAT5B mutations in CD4+ large granular lymphocyte leukemia. Regarding the study as a whole: Without putative leukemic clones, patient CD4-sorted repertoires remained more clonal than healthy CD4+ repertoires. Top patient clones used TRBV06 genes more often: 8/27 versus 2/35 in controls. Approximately 25% of private leukemic clonotypes occurred rarely in other patients' non-leukemic repertoires. Data were not HLA-matched across samples.

Using immunoSEQ multiplex PCR, the repertoire was profiled, and TCRdb retains in-frame clones only, with some absent. The table lists around 50,000 clones, about four fifths of them singletons, with roughly 0.35% in the top ten. Germline values: CDR1 MNHEY, CDR2 SVGAGI. Trimming removed 2 bases from V and 5 bases from J; junction bases left unmatched: 7. CDR3 length equals 15 residues. As to this clone: Its antigen is as yet unknown.

Sequenced material: CD4+ T cells from blood buffy coats. The rearrangement links TRBV6-5 to TRBJ2-7, with TRBD1 matching 9 bases. The origin of this receptor is a human donor in good health. The CDR3 reads CASSYRGTGPDEQYF. The CDR3 region has the DNA TGTGCCAGCAGTTACCGGGGGACAGGGCCCGACGAGCAGTACTTC.